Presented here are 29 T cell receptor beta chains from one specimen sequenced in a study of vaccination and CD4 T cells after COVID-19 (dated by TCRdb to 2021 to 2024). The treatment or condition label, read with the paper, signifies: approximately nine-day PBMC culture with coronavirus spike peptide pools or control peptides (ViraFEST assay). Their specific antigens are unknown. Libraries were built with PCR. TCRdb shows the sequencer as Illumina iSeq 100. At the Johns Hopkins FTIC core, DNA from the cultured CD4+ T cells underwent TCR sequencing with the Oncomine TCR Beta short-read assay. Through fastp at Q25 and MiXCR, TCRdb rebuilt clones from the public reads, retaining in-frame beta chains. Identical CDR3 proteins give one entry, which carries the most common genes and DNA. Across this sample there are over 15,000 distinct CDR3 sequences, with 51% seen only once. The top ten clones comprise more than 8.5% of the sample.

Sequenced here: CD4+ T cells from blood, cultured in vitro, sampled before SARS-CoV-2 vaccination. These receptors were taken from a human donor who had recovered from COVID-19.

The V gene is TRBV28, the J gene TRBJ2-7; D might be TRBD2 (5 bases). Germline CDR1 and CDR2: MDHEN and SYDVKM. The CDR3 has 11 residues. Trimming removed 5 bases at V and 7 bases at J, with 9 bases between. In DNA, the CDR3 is TGTGCCAGCAGTGCCCGGGGTGAGCAGTACTTC. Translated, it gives CASSARGEQYF.

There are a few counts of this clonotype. CDR3 amino acids: CAISEPPGELFF. The CDR3, as DNA: TGTGCCATCAGTGAACCCCCCGGGGAGCTGTTTTTT. The J gene is TRBJ2-2, the V gene TRBV10-3, with D unclear. V was shortened by 3 bases and J by 6 bases, with 5 bases between the two germline ends. The CDR3 loop spans 12 amino acids. Germline CDR1 and CDR2: ENHRY and SYGVKD.

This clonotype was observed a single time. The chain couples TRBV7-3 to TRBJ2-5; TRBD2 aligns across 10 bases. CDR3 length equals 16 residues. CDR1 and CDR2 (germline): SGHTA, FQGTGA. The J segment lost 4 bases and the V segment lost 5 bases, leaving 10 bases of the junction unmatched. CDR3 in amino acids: CASSPLPAGGPETQYF. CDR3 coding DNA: TGTGCCAGCAGCCCCCTCCCAGCGGGAGGGCCAGAGACCCAGTACTTC.

CDR3: CASSLAPGAGEKTQYF. In DNA, the CDR3 is TGTGCCAGCAGCTTAGCCCCTGGGGCAGGGGAAAAGACCCAGTACTTC. The chain recombines TRBV7-9 with TRBJ2-5; TRBD1 might be the D (6 bases). Between the trimmed V and J ends, which lost 0 bases and 6 bases, there was a span of 17 bases. Germline-derived CDR1 and CDR2 are SEHNR and FQNEAQ (reference sequence). The CDR3 sequence is 16 residues long.

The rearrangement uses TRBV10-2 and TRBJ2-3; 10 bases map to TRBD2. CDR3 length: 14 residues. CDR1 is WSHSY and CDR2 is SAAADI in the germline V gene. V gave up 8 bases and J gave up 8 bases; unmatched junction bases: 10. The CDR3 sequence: CASSSGSFPATQYF. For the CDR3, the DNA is TGCGCCAGCTCTAGCGGGAGTTTTCCGGCTACGCAGTATTTT.

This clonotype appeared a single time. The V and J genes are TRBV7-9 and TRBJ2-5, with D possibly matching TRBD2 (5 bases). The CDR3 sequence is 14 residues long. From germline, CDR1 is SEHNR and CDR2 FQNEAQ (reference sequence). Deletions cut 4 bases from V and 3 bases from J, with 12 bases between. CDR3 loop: CASSSWTGKETQYF. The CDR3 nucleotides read TGTGCCAGCAGCTCCTGGACGGGGAAAGAGACCCAGTACTTC.

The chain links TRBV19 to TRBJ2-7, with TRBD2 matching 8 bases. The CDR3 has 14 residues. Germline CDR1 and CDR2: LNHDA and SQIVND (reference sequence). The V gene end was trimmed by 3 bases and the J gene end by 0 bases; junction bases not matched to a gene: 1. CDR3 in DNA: TGTGCCAGTAGTATGGCGGGGGGCTCCTACGAGCAGTACTTC. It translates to CASSMAGGSYEQYF.

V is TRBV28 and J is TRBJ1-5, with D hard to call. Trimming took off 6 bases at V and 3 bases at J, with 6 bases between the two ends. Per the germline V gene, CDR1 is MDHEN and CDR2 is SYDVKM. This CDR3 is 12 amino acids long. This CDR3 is CASSTNNQPQHF. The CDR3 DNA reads TGTGCCAGCAGCACGAACAATCAGCCCCAGCATTTT.

The CDR3 DNA sequence: TGTGCCAGCAGTGAAGGACAGGGGATTGGCGAAGAGACCCAGTACTTC. It specifies CASSEGQGIGEETQYF. The chain employs TRBV2 and TRBJ2-5, with TRBD1 matching 8 bases. The germline V gene encodes CDR1 SNHLY and CDR2 FYNNEI. With V trimmed by 1 base and J by 3 bases, 7 bases remained unmatched. The CDR3 is made up of 16 amino acids.

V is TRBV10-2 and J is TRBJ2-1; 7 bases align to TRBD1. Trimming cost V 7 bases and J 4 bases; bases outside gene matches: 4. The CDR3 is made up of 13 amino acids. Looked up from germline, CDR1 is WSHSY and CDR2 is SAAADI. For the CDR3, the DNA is TGCGCCAGCATAAAGGGGGCTTACAATGAGCAGTTCTTC. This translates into CASIKGAYNEQFF.

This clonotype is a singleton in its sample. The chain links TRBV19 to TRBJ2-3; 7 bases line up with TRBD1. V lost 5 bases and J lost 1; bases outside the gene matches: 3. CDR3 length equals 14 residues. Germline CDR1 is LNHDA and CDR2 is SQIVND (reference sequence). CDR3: CASSLRGRTDTQYF. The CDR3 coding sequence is TGTGCCAGTAGTTTAAGGGGGCGCACAGATACGCAGTATTTT.

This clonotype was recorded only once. CDR3 nucleotides: TGCGCCAGCAGCTTGGAGGGTGGCACTGAAGCTTTCTTT. As protein: CASSLEGGTEAFF. This sequence joins TRBV5-1 and TRBJ1-1; D gene uncertain. Germline loops: CDR1 SGHRS, CDR2 YFSETQ. This CDR3 is 13 amino acids long. V lost 0 bases and J 4 bases, leaving 7 bases between the germline ends.

The CDR3 here is CASIFGAGTYEQYF. The CDR3 DNA reads as TGTGCCAGCATCTTCGGGGCAGGGACCTACGAGCAGTACTTC. The V and J genes are TRBV28 and TRBJ2-7; TRBD1 or TRBD2 may be the D gene (5 bases each). V was clipped by 7 bases and J by 2 bases, with 15 bases between them. The CDR3 totals 14 residues. In germline, CDR1 is MDHEN, CDR2 SYDVKM.

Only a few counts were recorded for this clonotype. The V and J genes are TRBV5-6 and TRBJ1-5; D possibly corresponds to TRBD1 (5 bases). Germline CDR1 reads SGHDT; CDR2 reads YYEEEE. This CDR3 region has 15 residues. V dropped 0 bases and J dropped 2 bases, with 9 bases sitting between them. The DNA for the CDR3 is TGTGCCAGCAGCTTGGCGGGACGGCGCAATCAGCCCCAGCATTTT. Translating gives CASSLAGRRNQPQHF.

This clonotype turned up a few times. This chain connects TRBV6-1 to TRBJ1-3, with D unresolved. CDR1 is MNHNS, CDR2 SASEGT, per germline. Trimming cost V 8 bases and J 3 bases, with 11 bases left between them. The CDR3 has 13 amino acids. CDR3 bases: TGTGCCAGCTTTAAAGCTCTTGGAAACACCATATATTTT. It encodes CASFKALGNTIYF.

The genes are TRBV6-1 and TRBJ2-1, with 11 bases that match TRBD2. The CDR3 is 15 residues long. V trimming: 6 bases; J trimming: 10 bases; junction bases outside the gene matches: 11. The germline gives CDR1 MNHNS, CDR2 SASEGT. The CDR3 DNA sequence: TGTGCCAGCAGAACTCGACTAGCGGGGTCGCAAGAGCAGTTCTTC. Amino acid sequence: CASRTRLAGSQEQFF.

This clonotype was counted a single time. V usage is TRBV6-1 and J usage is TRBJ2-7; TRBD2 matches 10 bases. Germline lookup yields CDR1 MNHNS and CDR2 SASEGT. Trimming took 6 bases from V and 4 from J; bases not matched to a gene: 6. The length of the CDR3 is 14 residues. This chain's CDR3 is CASSPASGSYEQYF. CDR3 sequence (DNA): TGTGCCAGCAGCCCCGCTAGCGGGAGTTACGAGCAGTACTTC.

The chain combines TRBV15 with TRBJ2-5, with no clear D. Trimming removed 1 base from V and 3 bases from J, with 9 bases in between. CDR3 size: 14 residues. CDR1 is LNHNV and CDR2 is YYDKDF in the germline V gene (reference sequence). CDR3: CATSRAVAEETQYF. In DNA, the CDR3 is TGTGCCACCAGCAGAGCCGTGGCAGAAGAGACCCAGTACTTC.

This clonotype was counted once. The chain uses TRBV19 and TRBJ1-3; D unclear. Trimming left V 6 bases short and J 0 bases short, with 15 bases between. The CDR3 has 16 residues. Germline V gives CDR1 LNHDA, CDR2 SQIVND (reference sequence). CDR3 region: CASRSEYSISGNTIYF. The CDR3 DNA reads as TGTGCCAGTAGATCCGAGTACAGCATCTCTGGAAACACCATATATTTT.

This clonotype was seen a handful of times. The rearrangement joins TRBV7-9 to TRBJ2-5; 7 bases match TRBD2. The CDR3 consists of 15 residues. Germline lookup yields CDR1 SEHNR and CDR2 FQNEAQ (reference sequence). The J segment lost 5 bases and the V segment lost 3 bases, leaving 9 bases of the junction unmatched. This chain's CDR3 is CASSFEAGSWETQYF. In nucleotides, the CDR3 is TGTGCCAGCAGCTTCGAAGCGGGATCCTGGGAGACCCAGTACTTC.

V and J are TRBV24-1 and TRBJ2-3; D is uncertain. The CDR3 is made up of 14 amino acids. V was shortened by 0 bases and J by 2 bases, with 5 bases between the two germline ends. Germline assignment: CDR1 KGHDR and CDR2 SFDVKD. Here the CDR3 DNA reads TGTGCCACCAGTGATTTGTACCTCACAGATACGCAGTATTTT. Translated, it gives CATSDLYLTDTQYF.

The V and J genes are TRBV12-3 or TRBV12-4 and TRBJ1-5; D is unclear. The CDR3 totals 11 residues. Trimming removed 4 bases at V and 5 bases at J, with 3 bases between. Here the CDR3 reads CASSSDQPQHF. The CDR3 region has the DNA TGTGCCAGCAGTTCGGATCAGCCCCAGCATTTT.

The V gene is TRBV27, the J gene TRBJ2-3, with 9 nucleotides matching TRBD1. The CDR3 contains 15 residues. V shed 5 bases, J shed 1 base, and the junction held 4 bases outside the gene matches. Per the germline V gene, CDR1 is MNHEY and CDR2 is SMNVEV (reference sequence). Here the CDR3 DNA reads TGTGCCAGCAGTAACCGGGACAGGGGCACAGATACGCAGTATTTT. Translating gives CASSNRDRGTDTQYF.

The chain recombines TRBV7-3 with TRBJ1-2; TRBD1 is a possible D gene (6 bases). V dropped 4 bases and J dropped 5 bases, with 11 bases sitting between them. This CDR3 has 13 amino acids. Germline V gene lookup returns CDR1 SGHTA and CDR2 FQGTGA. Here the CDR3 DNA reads TGTGCCAGCAGCTCCGACAGGCTTTATGGCTACACCTTC. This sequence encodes CASSSDRLYGYTF.

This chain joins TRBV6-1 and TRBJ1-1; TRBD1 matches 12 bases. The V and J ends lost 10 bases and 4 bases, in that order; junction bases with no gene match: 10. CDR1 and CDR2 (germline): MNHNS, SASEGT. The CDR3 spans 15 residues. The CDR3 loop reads CATQGQGAPVTEAFF. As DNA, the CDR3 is TGTGCCACCCAGGGACAGGGGGCGCCGGTCACTGAAGCTTTCTTT.

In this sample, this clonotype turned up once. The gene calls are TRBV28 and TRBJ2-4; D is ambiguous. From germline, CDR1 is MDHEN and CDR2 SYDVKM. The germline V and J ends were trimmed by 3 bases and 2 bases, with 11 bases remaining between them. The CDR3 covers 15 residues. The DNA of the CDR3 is TGTGCCAGCAGTTTGGCCGGCAACCCCAAAAACATTCAGTACTTC. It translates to CASSLAGNPKNIQYF.

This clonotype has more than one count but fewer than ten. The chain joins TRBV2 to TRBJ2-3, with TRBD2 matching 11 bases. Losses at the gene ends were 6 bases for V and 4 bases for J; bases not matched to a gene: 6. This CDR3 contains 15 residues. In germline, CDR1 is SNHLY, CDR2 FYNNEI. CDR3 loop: CASRLGTSGPDTQYF. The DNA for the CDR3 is TGTGCCAGCAGGTTGGGGACTAGCGGACCAGATACGCAGTATTTT.

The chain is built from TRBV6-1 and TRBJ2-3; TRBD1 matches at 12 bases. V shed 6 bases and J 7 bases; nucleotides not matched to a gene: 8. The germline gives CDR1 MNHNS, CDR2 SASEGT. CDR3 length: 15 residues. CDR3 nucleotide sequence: TGTGCCAGCAGCCCGGGACAGGGGGCGCGATATACGCAGTATTTT. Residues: CASSPGQGARYTQYF.

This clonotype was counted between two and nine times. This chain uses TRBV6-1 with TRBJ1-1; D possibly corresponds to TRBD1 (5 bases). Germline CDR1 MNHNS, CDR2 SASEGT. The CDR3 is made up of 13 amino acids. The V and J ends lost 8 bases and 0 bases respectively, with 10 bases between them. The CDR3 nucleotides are TGTGCCAGCGGCAGGGTTATGAACACTGAAGCTTTCTTT. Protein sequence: CASGRVMNTEAFF.